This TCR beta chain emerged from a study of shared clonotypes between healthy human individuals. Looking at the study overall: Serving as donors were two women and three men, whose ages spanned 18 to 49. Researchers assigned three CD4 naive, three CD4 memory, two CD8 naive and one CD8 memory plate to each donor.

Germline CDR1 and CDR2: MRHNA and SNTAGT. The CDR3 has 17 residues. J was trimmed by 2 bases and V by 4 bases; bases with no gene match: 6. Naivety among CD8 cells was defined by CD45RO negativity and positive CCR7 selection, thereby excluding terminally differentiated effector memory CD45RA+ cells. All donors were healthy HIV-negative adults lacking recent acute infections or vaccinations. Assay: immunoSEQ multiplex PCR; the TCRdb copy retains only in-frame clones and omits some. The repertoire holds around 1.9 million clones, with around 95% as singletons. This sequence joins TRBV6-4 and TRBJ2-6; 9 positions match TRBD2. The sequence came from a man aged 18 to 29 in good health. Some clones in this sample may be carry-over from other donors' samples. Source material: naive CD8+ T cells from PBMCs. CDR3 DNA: TGTGCCAGCAGTGCGGTAGCGGGAGTACCTGGGGCCAACGTCCTGACTTTC. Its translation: CASSAVAGVPGANVLTF.